The clone carrying this TCR beta chain was found many times. Moderate-to-severe activity, CAS at least 3, NOSPECS at least 4 and duration under 3 months characterized donors with ophthalmopathy. Amplification targeted the TCR beta CDR3 regions, with RNA transcripts as the source material. RT-PCR was first run with HTBI primers, then multiplex PCR in a second round. TCRdb reprocessed the multiplex PCR reads via MiXCR and lists one record per CDR3 protein. This table holds a few hundred thousand distinct CDR3 sequences, 18% found once. Germline loops: CDR1 GTSNPN, CDR2 SVGIG (reference sequence). This CDR3 region has 13 residues. With V trimmed by 3 bases and J by 6 bases, 6 bases remained unmatched. The record originates from a study of Graves' ophthalmopathy and Graves' hyperthyroidism.

The sample was peripheral blood. The chain has TRBV30 and TRBJ2-7; TRBD1 matches at 9 bases. The receptor was derived from a woman younger than 35 with Graves' ophthalmopathy. The CDR3 DNA sequence: TGTGCCTGGAGCGGGACAGGGATCGGCGAGCAGTACTTC. This translates into CAWSGTGIGEQYF.